This TCR beta chain appears in the sequencing data of a study of T cells of healthy individuals. This CDR3 has 14 residues. The germline gives CDR1 MDHEN, CDR2 SYDVKM. TCRdb re-called the 5' RACE reads with MiXCR, one entry per CDR3 protein. The repertoire holds approximately 100,000 distinct CDR3 sequences, with roughly 15% as singletons. Comments on this clonotype: A read error may explain this, as a much larger clone is one base away.

The origin of this receptor is a human donor in good health. This rearrangement joins TRBV28 to TRBJ1-2; weak D call: TRBD1 (5 bases). This CDR3 is CASSFLGAYNGYAF. The CDR3 coding sequence is TGTGCCAGCAGTTTCCTAGGGGCGTATAATGGCTACGCCTTC.